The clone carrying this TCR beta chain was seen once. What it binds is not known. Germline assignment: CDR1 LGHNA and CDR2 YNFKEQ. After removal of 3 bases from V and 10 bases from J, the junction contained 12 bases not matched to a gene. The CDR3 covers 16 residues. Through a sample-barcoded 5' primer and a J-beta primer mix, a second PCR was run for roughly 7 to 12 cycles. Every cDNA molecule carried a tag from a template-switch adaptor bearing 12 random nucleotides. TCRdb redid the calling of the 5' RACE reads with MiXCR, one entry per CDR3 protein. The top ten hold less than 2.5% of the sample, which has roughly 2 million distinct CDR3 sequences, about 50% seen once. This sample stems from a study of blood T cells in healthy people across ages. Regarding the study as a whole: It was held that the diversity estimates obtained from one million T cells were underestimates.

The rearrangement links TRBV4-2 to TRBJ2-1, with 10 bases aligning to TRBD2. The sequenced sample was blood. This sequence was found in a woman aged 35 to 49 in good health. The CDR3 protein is CASSQLSGGLVKEQFF. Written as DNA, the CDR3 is TGTGCCAGCAGCCAGCTTAGCGGGGGGTTAGTTAAGGAGCAGTTCTTC.